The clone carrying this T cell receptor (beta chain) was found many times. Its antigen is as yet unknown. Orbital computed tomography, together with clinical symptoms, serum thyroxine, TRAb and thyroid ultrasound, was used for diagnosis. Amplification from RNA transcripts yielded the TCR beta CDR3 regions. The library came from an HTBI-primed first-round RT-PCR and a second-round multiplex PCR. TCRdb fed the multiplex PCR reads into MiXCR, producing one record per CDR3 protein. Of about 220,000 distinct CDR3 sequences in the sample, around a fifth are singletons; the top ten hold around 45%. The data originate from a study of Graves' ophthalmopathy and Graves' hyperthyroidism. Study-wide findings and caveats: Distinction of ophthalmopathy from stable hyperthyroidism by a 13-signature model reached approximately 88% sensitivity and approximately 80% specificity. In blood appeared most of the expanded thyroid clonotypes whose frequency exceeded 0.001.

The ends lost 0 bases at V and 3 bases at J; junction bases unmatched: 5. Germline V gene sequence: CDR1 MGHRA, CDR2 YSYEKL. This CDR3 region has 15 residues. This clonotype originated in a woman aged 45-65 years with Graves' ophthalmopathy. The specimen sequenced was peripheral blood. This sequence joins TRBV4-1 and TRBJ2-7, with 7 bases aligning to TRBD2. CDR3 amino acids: CASSQDWGGFYEQYF. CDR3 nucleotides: TGCGCCAGCAGCCAAGATTGGGGAGGGTTCTACGAGCAGTACTTC.